A selection of T cell receptor beta chains follows, all from one sample in a study of cytomegalovirus exposure and HLA in healthy donors. Profiling relied on immunoSEQ multiplex PCR, and the TCRdb table lists in-frame clones only, not all of them. The table has approximately 90,000 clones, about 80% seen once. Specimen: PBMCs. The receptors here all came from a male donor in good health and CMV-seronegative. Both conserved end residues are part of each CDR3.

len	v_gene	j_gene	CDR3aa
15	TRBV10-1	TRBJ2-1	CASSAAGGSYNEQFF
15	TRBV4-1	TRBJ2-1	CASSPEALLGNEQFF
15	TRBV28	TRBJ1-2	CASSRGAGQPSGYTF
18	TRBV9	TRBJ2-3	CASSVTPGTSGGSDTQYF
16	TRBV19	TRBJ1-1	CASSTFTGTENTEAFF
15	TRBV28	TRBJ1-2	CASSFNKGADSGYTF
15	TRBV5-4	TRBJ1-1	CASSSSGVWNTEAFF
14	TRBV29-1	TRBJ2-1	CSVGQRASSNEQFF
16	TRBV7-2	TRBJ1-5	CASSLTGTGGFEPQHF
16	TRBV4-3	TRBJ1-1	CASSHPPGQQATEAFF
17	TRBV10-3	TRBJ2-5	CAISDPLTSGGAETQYF
15	TRBV25-1	TRBJ2-2	CASSDPGTTTGELFF